Listed here are 19 T cell receptor beta chains from one sample, sequenced in a study of siplizumab effects on memory and regulatory T cells. Cocultured for about 6 days at 37°C were the mixed lymphocyte reaction cells. Profiled with immunoSEQ multiplex PCR; TCRdb holds only in-frame clones, not every one. The repertoire holds over 14,000 clones, with 49% as singletons. The antigens for these receptors are not known. Input material: CFSE-low (dividing) CD4+ T cells sorted from an allogeneic mixed lymphocyte reaction. All receptors come from a human donor in good health; the cells came from an allogeneic mixed lymphocyte reaction.

This clone is classed as medium-sized (0.01 to 0.1%). The CDR3: CASSPPGRNNSPLHF. CDR3 bases: TGTGCCAGCTCACCACCGGGCAGAAATAATTCACCCCTCCACTTT. The rearrangement links TRBV18 to TRBJ1-6; D is unresolved. The germline CDR1 and CDR2 sequences are KGHSH and LQKENI. Between the trimmed V and J ends, which lost 0 bases and 5 bases, there was a span of 8 bases. The CDR3 covers 15 residues. The full variable domain, rest sourced from reference TRBV18 and TRBJ1-6, is NAGVMQNPRHLVRRRGQEARLRCSPMKGHSHVYWYRQLPEEGLKFMVYLQKENIIDESGMPKERFSAEFPKEGPSILRIQQVVRGDSAAYFCASSPPGRNNSPLHFGNGTRLTVT.

This clone was counted only a few times. V usage is TRBV21-1 and J usage is TRBJ1-1; the table's D call, TRBD1, has no DNA check behind it. TRBV21-1 is annotated as a pseudogene. The CDR3 covers 12 residues. In DNA form, the CDR3 reads TGTGCCAGCAGCAAATTTCAGGCTGAAGCTTTCTTT. Translated, it gives CASSKFQAEAFF.

This clone is labeled medium-sized. The rearrangement uses TRBV6-1 and TRBJ2-2; D gene uncertain. With 6 bases removed from V and 1 base from J, the gap between germline ends came to 6 bases. The CDR3 loop spans 13 amino acids. Germline assignment: CDR1 MNHNS and CDR2 SASEGT. As DNA, the CDR3 is TGTGCCAGCAGGGCCGGGAACACCGGGGAGCTGTTTTTT. It is translated as CASRAGNTGELFF.

This clone was recorded once. The chain couples TRBV5-5 to TRBJ1-2, with D unclear. V gave up 1 base and J gave up 5 bases, with 15 bases separating them. Germline V CDR1 and CDR2: SGHKS, YYEKEE (reference sequence). The CDR3 loop spans 15 amino acids. The CDR3 nucleotides read TGTGCCAGCAGCTTGATGGTCAGGATGGGATATGGCTACACCTTC. Its protein is CASSLMVRMGYGYTF.

The chain combines TRBV18 with TRBJ1-1; TRBD1 aligns across 7 bases. This CDR3 is 15 amino acids long. With V trimmed by 1 base and J by 2 bases, 4 bases remained unmatched. CDR1 KGHSH and CDR2 LQKENI come from the germline V gene. The CDR3 DNA reads as TGTGCCAGCTCACCACAGGGGGCGGGAAACACTGAAGCTTTCTTT. Its protein product is CASSPQGAGNTEAFF.

The chain is built from TRBV10-2 and TRBJ2-5; no clear D gene. The CDR3 totals 13 residues. Germline CDR1 is WSHSY and CDR2 is SAAADI. V dropped 10 bases and J dropped 1 base, with 13 bases sitting between them. This CDR3 is CATRPSGQETQYF. CDR3 sequence (DNA): TGCGCCACCCGCCCCAGTGGCCAAGAGACCCAGTACTTC.

This clone showed up just a few times. The chain joins TRBV7-9 to TRBJ1-3; no definite D call. The CDR3 extends over 16 amino acids. Per the germline V gene, CDR1 is SEHNR and CDR2 is FQNEAQ (reference sequence). V was cut by 5 bases and J by 0 bases, with 14 bases left in between. The CDR3 nucleotides read TGTGCCAGCAGCCATTATACCACAGACTCTGGAAACACCATATATTTT. Translation gives CASSHYTTDSGNTIYF.

The V call is TRBV6-6, the J call TRBJ2-7; TRBD2 aligns across 14 bases. V lost 6 bases to trimming and J lost 6 bases; unmatched junction nucleotides: 10. Germline V gene lookup returns CDR1 MNHNY and CDR2 SVGAGI (reference sequence). CDR3 size: 16 residues. DNA of the CDR3: TGTGCCAGCAGGCCCCCGGGACTAGCGGGAGAGCGCGAGCAGTACTTC. It specifies CASRPPGLAGEREQYF.

This clone was found a few times. V and J are TRBV9 and TRBJ1-4; D gene uncertain. Germline loops: CDR1 SGDLS, CDR2 YYNGEE. V lost 0 bases, J lost 8 bases, and 14 bases lay in between. The CDR3 is 15 amino acids. Here the CDR3 DNA reads TGTGCCAGCAGCGTAGGTATATCGCGAGGCGAAAAACTGTTTTTT. It specifies CASSVGISRGEKLFF.

This clone was counted only a few times. The J gene is TRBJ2-2, the V gene TRBV12-5, with D unresolved. The CDR3 runs to 13 residues. CDR1 LGHNT and CDR2 FRNRAP come from the germline V gene. V was pared by 8 bases and J by 2 bases, with 9 bases between. The CDR3 loop is CASQAPNTGELFF. In nucleotides, the CDR3 is TGTGCTAGTCAGGCCCCCAACACCGGGGAGCTGTTTTTT.

The V gene is TRBV6-5, the J gene TRBJ1-2; maybe TRBD1 (6 bases). Trimming removed 7 bases at V and 0 bases at J, with 15 bases between. Per the germline V gene, CDR1 is MNHEY and CDR2 is SVGAGI. This CDR3 region has 15 residues. Here the CDR3 reads CASKDRQIPNYGYTF. The CDR3 coding sequence is TGTGCCAGCAAGGACAGACAGATCCCTAACTATGGCTACACCTTC.

The chain joins TRBV6-4 to TRBJ1-2; 7 nucleotides line up with TRBD1. This CDR3 region has 13 residues. Unmatched junction bases numbered 10, after V lost 8 bases and J lost 7 bases. From germline, CDR1 is MRHNA and CDR2 SNTAGT. In DNA form, the CDR3 reads TGTGCCAGCTCCTATTCAGGGGGGAGTGGCTACACCTTC. Translation: CASSYSGGSGYTF.

The V call is TRBV2, the J call TRBJ2-3, with D perhaps TRBD2 (5 bases). Trimming stripped 8 bases from V and 2 bases from J, with 20 bases between. This CDR3 spans 16 amino acids. Germline CDR1 is SNHLY and CDR2 is FYNNEI. The CDR3 DNA sequence: TGTGCCAGCGGTGTAGCGCCCTCGGCCCTCACAGATACGCAGTATTTT. Protein product: CASGVAPSALTDTQYF. Complete variable domain (other parts from reference TRBV2 and TRBJ2-3): EPEVTQTPSHQVTQMGQEVILRCVPISNHLYFYWYRQILGQKVEFLVSFYNNEISEKSEIFDDQFSVERPDGSNFTLKIRSTKLEDSAMYFCASGVAPSALTDTQYFGPGTRLTVL.

V usage is TRBV28 and J usage is TRBJ1-2, with a tentative D call TRBD1 (5 bases). The CDR3 consists of 13 residues. CDR1 and CDR2 (germline): MDHEN, SYDVKM. V was pared by 7 bases and J by 3 bases, with 12 bases between. The CDR3 sequence is CASNEGLHYGYTF. In DNA form, the CDR3 reads TGTGCCAGCAACGAGGGACTGCACTATGGCTACACCTTC.

This clone came up a few times. V usage is TRBV2 and J usage is TRBJ1-3, with D unclear. From germline, CDR1 is SNHLY and CDR2 FYNNEI. The CDR3 spans 14 residues. V was clipped by 8 bases and J by 1 base, with 12 bases between them. The CDR3 DNA reads as TGTGCCAGCTCCCCCACGGCTTCTGGAAACACCATATATTTT. As protein: CASSPTASGNTIYF.

This clone occurred a few times. The gene calls are TRBV19 and TRBJ2-7; D is unclear. With 0 bases removed from V and 3 bases from J, the gap between germline ends came to 9 bases. CDR1 is LNHDA and CDR2 is SQIVND in the germline V gene (reference sequence). There are 14 residues in the CDR3. The CDR3 nucleotides are TGTGCCAGTAGTATAGATGGTTCCCTCTACGAGCAGTACTTC. It specifies CASSIDGSLYEQYF.

This clone was seen only a few times. The chain recombines TRBV19 with TRBJ1-1; D is uncertain. This CDR3 region has 13 residues. Per germline, CDR1 LNHDA and CDR2 SQIVND (reference sequence). V shed 0 bases and J shed 4 bases, with 6 bases lying between them. Here the CDR3 reads CASSIDTGTEAFF. CDR3 DNA: TGTGCCAGTAGTATAGACACGGGCACTGAAGCTTTCTTT.

In its sample, this clone was seen a few times. This chain links TRBV15 with TRBJ1-1; D is unresolved. The CDR3 runs 14 residues. The germline V gene encodes CDR1 LNHNV and CDR2 YYDKDF (reference sequence). Trimming stripped 2 bases from V and 0 bases from J, with 7 bases between. The CDR3 nucleotides read TGTGCCACCAGCAGACGTAATTTGAACACTGAAGCTTTCTTT. Translation: CATSRRNLNTEAFF.

Sample share makes this clone medium-sized. The chain has TRBV6-5 and TRBJ1-5, with no clear D. Germline lookup yields CDR1 MNHEY and CDR2 SVGAGI. V gave up 10 bases and J gave up 0 bases, with 10 bases separating them. The CDR3 contains 13 residues. The CDR3 sequence: CATGRDSNQPQHF. The DNA for the CDR3 is TGTGCCACCGGGAGGGATAGCAATCAGCCCCAGCATTTT.